This T cell receptor (beta chain) was identified during a study of T cell responses to AZD1222 COVID-19 vaccine. At the level of the study: Second-dose groups at about 4 or about 12 weeks were pooled. Points from the study as a whole: Donors were mostly white British, more females; clonal diversity possibly underestimated. Compared with day 0, the breadth and depth of the Spike-specific TCR repertoire rose significantly after two doses of AZD1222. Unmutated variant regions reportedly attract nearly half of all spike-specific TCRs.

Clones were read by immunoSEQ multiplex PCR, and TCRdb kept only the in-frame ones, dropping some. Of roughly 97,000 clones in the sample, over 90% were seen once. Looked up from germline, CDR1 is SGHRS and CDR2 is YFSETQ. Trimming shortened V by 4 bases and J by 2 bases, and 14 bases separated the two germline ends. The CDR3 extends over 15 amino acids. About this clone: Its antigen is unknown.

The V call is TRBV5-1, the J call TRBJ2-3, with D possibly called TRBD1 or TRBD2 (5 bases each). This clonotype was sampled from an adult in good health. The source was peripheral blood, collected on day 0 of AZD1222 vaccination. The CDR3 reads CASSGRDLTTDTQYF. CDR3 nucleotide sequence: TGCGCCAGCAGCGGCCGGGACCTAACCACAGATACGCAGTATTTT.